The 25 T cell receptor beta chains given below trace back to one sample, sequenced in a study of shared clonotypes between healthy human individuals. Measured with immunoSEQ multiplex PCR; TCRdb has only the in-frame clones, and not every one. The sample consists of under 600,000 clones, about 98% of them appearing once. Terminally differentiated effector memory CD45RA+ cells were left out of the naive CD8 fraction, which was CD45RO-negative and positively selected for CCR7. Sequencing input: naive CD8+ T cells sorted from blood. The receptors originated from a man aged 25-45 years in good health.

This chain joins TRBV21-1 and TRBJ2-5. TRBV21-1 is a pseudogene segment. The CDR3 spans 17 residues. The CDR3 sequence: CASSTRLRERCQETQYF. The CDR3 coding sequence is TGTGCCAGCAGCACGCGTTTAAGGGAACGGTGCCAAGAGACCCAGTACTTC.

This rearrangement joins TRBV7-9 to TRBJ2-2, with D tentatively TRBD1 (6 bases). The CDR3 contains 13 residues. V gave up 6 bases and J gave up 10 bases, with 15 bases separating them. Looked up from germline, CDR1 is SEHNR and CDR2 is FQNEAQ (reference sequence). The CDR3 here is CASSSLTGPELFF. The CDR3 DNA follows: TGTGCCAGCAGTTCATTGACAGGCCCGGAGCTGTTTTTT.

The J gene is TRBJ2-2, the V gene TRBV9; 7 nucleotides match TRBD1. There are 14 residues in the CDR3. The germline V gene encodes CDR1 SGDLS and CDR2 YYNGEE. V shed 3 bases and J 5 bases; nucleotides not matched to a gene: 4. This chain's CDR3 is CASSERTGTGELFF. DNA for the CDR3: TGTGCCAGCAGCGAGAGGACAGGAACCGGGGAGCTGTTTTTT.

The chain couples TRBV6-6 to TRBJ1-5; tentative D call: TRBD1 (5 bases). There are 15 residues in the CDR3. Germline CDR1 is MNHNY and CDR2 is SVGAGI (reference sequence). The V end lost 2 bases, the J end lost 0 bases, and 8 bases lay between the germline ends. The CDR3 sequence: CASSYGRDSNQPQHF. As DNA, the CDR3 is TGTGCCAGCAGTTACGGCAGGGATAGCAATCAGCCCCAGCATTTT.

The V gene is TRBV5-6, the J gene TRBJ1-5; tentative D call: TRBD1 (6 bases). The CDR3 contains 13 residues. Looked up from germline, CDR1 is SGHDT and CDR2 is YYEEEE. Trimming removed 4 bases at V and 7 bases at J, with 12 bases between. Here the CDR3 reads CASSPEGGQPQHF. The CDR3 DNA reads TGTGCCAGCAGCCCAGAGGGGGGACAGCCCCAGCATTTT.

The gene calls are TRBV9 and TRBJ2-1; 8 bases map to TRBD2. Looked up from germline, CDR1 is SGDLS and CDR2 is YYNGEE. The J segment lost 10 bases and the V segment lost 1 base, leaving 10 bases of the junction unmatched. The CDR3 has 15 amino acids. The CDR3 DNA reads as TGTGCCAGCAGCGTAAGCGGGAGCCTCTTGAGGGAGCAGTTCTTC. This encodes CASSVSGSLLREQFF.

V gene TRBV10-3 combines with J gene TRBJ2-1; 9 positions match TRBD2. This CDR3 spans 16 amino acids. V shed 3 bases and J 5 bases; nucleotides not matched to a gene: 8. In germline, CDR1 is ENHRY, CDR2 SYGVKD. CDR3: CAISDPPGTSHNEQFF. The CDR3 coding sequence is TGTGCCATCAGTGATCCCCCCGGGACTAGCCACAATGAGCAGTTCTTC.

The V call is TRBV5-4, the J call TRBJ2-3; possibly TRBD1 for D (5 bases). The CDR3 covers 17 residues. From germline, CDR1 is SGHNT and CDR2 YYREEE (reference sequence). The V and J ends lost 1 base and 1 base respectively, with 16 bases between them. This CDR3 is CASSLWGKQAGTDTQYF. The DNA for the CDR3 is TGTGCCAGCAGCTTGTGGGGCAAGCAGGCTGGCACAGATACGCAGTATTTT.

The chain recombines TRBV7-9 with TRBJ2-2; D call uncertain. V was shortened by 5 bases and J by 4 bases, with 20 bases between the two germline ends. The CDR3 loop spans 17 amino acids. CDR1 is SEHNR, CDR2 FQNEAQ, per germline (reference sequence). CDR3: CASSQIVGSPGTGELFF. Written as DNA, the CDR3 is TGTGCCAGCAGCCAAATAGTAGGCAGCCCGGGCACCGGGGAGCTGTTTTTT.

The chain recombines TRBV28 with TRBJ2-6; 9 positions agree with TRBD1. The V gene's germline CDR1 is MDHEN and CDR2 SYDVKM. V lost 1 base to trimming and J lost 1 base; unmatched junction nucleotides: 8. The CDR3 runs 19 residues. The CDR3 here is CASSLYGDRVLSGANVLTF. Written as DNA, the CDR3 is TGTGCCAGCAGTTTATATGGGGACAGGGTTTTATCTGGGGCCAACGTCCTGACTTTC.

The chain combines TRBV9 with TRBJ1-1, with a possible D match to TRBD1 (5 bases). Trimming stripped 3 bases from V and 1 base from J, with 13 bases between. Per the germline V gene, CDR1 is SGDLS and CDR2 is YYNGEE. The CDR3 is 15 residues long. The chain's CDR3 is CASSGVGPQNTEAFF. CDR3 in DNA: TGTGCCAGCAGCGGAGTGGGGCCGCAGAACACTGAAGCTTTCTTT.

The V call is TRBV2, the J call TRBJ1-5, with D tentatively TRBD1 (5 bases). The CDR3 runs 14 residues. CDR1 is SNHLY, CDR2 FYNNEI, per germline. Between the trimmed V and J ends, which lost 6 bases and 10 bases, there was a span of 19 bases. Here the CDR3 reads CASSPMGGNGPQHF. CDR3 nucleotides: TGTGCCAGCAGCCCCATGGGGGGGAATGGACCCCAGCATTTT.

This chain uses TRBV5-1 with TRBJ1-4; D perhaps matches TRBD1 (6 bases). Trimming took 4 bases from V and 0 from J, leaving 28 bases between them. Germline V lookup: CDR1 SGHRS, CDR2 YFSETQ. The CDR3 has 21 residues. The CDR3 loop is CASSLLFDRIRIIATNEKLFF. DNA of the CDR3: TGCGCCAGCAGCCTGTTGTTTGACAGGATAAGGATTATTGCAACTAATGAAAAACTGTTTTTT.

CDR3: CASSVGDSSYEQYF. In DNA form, the CDR3 reads TGTGCCAGCAGCGTGGGGGACAGCAGCTACGAGCAGTACTTC. The V gene is TRBV9, the J gene TRBJ2-7; 7 bases are shared with TRBD1. The CDR3 contains 14 residues. Trimming at V came to 2 bases and at J to 3 bases, leaving 5 bases not matched to a gene. Looked up from germline, CDR1 is SGDLS and CDR2 is YYNGEE.

The J gene is TRBJ2-7, the V gene TRBV30; a possible D gene is TRBD1 (5 bases). Germline CDR1 GTSNPN, CDR2 SVGIG (reference sequence). The CDR3 runs to 12 residues. Trimming took 5 bases from V and 0 from J, leaving 8 bases between them. The CDR3 sequence is CAWADNSYEQYF. In nucleotides, the CDR3 is TGTGCCTGGGCGGACAACTCCTACGAGCAGTACTTC.

The chain joins TRBV30 to TRBJ2-7; tentatively, D is TRBD1 or TRBD2 (6 bases each). The CDR3 runs 18 residues. The V end lost 4 bases, the J end lost 4 bases, and 29 bases lay between the germline ends. The germline gives CDR1 GTSNPN, CDR2 SVGIG (reference sequence). The CDR3: CAWTLGGLQGAASYEQYF. CDR3 coding DNA: TGTGCCTGGACCTTGGGGGGCCTGCAGGGAGCTGCATCTTACGAGCAGTACTTC.

This rearrangement joins TRBV7-8 to TRBJ2-7; D gene ambiguous. CDR1 is SGHVS and CDR2 is FQNEAQ in the germline V gene. V lost 7 bases and J 5 bases, leaving 18 bases between the germline ends. This CDR3 comprises 14 residues. CDR3 nucleotide sequence: TGTGCCAGCACAGATCGGTTAGAGGTCCACGAGCAGTACTTC. Amino acids: CASTDRLEVHEQYF.

The chain is built from TRBV30 and TRBJ1-2; 7 nucleotides match TRBD1. The CDR3 contains 14 residues. Germline CDR1 GTSNPN, CDR2 SVGIG (reference sequence). CDR3 loop: CVSYPNRGSYGYTF. The CDR3 DNA sequence: TGTGTATCCTACCCGAACAGGGGTAGCTATGGCTACACCTTC.

This chain joins TRBV11-2 and TRBJ2-2; the D is unclear. Germline CDR1 and CDR2: SGHAT and FQNNGV. The CDR3 runs 14 residues. Trimming removed 1 base at V and 5 bases at J, with 8 bases between. DNA of the CDR3: TGTGCCAGCAGCTTAGGGCCCAGAACCGGGGAGCTGTTTTTT. Protein: CASSLGPRTGELFF.

The rearrangement joins TRBV9 to TRBJ2-3; 11 bases are a match to TRBD2. Per germline, CDR1 SGDLS and CDR2 YYNGEE. This CDR3 comprises 16 residues. Germline trimming cut 1 base from V and 4 bases from J; bases unmatched to any gene: 5. The CDR3 DNA is TGTGCCAGCAGCGTACGAGGACTAGCGGGCGCAGATACGCAGTATTTT. This gives the protein CASSVRGLAGADTQYF.

The chain employs TRBV2 and TRBJ2-2, with 8 bases aligning to TRBD2. Trimming removed 10 bases from V and 2 bases from J; junction bases left unmatched: 9. The CDR3 extends over 15 amino acids. In germline, CDR1 is SNHLY, CDR2 FYNNEI. CDR3 DNA sequence: TGTGCCACGCTCAGTAGCGGGAAAAACACCGGGGAGCTGTTTTTT. Its translation is CATLSSGKNTGELFF.

V is TRBV4-3 and J is TRBJ1-2; no reliable D call. This CDR3 spans 14 amino acids. CDR1 is LGHNA, CDR2 YSLEER, per germline. Trimming took 3 bases from V and 4 from J, leaving 12 bases between them. The CDR3 protein is CASSQPDRFYGYTF. The CDR3 DNA reads TGCGCCAGCAGCCAGCCCGATCGATTCTATGGCTACACCTTC.

A few counts support this clone. Other DNA sequences from this sample encode an identical CDR3 as well. The chain employs TRBV5-6 and TRBJ1-1, with unresolved D. The CDR3 extends over 12 amino acids. V dropped 2 bases and J dropped 1 base, with 3 bases sitting between them. Per germline, CDR1 SGHDT and CDR2 YYEEEE. CDR3 protein: CASSFGNTEAFF. CDR3 bases: TGTGCCAGCAGCTTCGGGAACACTGAAGCTTTCTTT.

This chain connects TRBV28 to TRBJ2-7, with unresolved D. This CDR3 comprises 13 residues. V lost 6 bases and J 4 bases, leaving 13 bases between the germline ends. Germline V gene data show CDR1 as MDHEN and CDR2 as SYDVKM. CDR3 DNA: TGTGCCAGCAGCCCGGGTTGGGCATACGAGCAGTACTTC. Translation gives CASSPGWAYEQYF.

The chain couples TRBV5-1 to TRBJ2-7; TRBD2 is a possible D gene (5 bases). Deletions cut 1 base from V and 3 bases from J, with 23 bases between. Germline V gene sequence: CDR1 SGHRS, CDR2 YFSETQ. The CDR3 spans 18 residues. CDR3 protein: CASSLFGGLVSGNYEQYF. As DNA, the CDR3 is TGCGCCAGCAGCTTGTTTGGAGGTCTGGTCTCTGGGAACTACGAGCAGTACTTC.